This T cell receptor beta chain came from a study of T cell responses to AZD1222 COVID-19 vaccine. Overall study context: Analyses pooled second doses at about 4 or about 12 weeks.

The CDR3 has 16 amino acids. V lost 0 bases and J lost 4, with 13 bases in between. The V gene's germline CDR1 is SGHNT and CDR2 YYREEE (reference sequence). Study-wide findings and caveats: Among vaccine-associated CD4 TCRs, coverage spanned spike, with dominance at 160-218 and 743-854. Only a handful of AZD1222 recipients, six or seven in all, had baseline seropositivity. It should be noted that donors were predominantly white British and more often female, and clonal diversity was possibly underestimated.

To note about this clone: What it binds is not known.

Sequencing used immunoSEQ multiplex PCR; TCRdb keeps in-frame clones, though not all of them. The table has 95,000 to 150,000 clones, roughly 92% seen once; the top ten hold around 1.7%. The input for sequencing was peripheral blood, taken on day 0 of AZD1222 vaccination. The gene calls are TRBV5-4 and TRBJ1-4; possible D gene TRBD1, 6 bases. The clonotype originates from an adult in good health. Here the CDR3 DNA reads TGTGCCAGCAGCTTGGACTTACAGGGCAGTAATGAAAAACTGTTTTTT. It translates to CASSLDLQGSNEKLFF.